The 22 T cell receptor beta chains presented below share a single source sample, sequenced in a study of memory CD4+ T cells and cytomegalovirus serostatus. Clones were read by immunoSEQ multiplex PCR, and TCRdb kept only the in-frame ones, dropping some. The table shows fewer than 90,000 clones, with roughly 78% occurring only once. Single viable CD3+CD4+CD8-CD45RO+ cells were sorted as the memory CD4+ T cells. What was sequenced was memory CD4+ T cells from blood. These receptors were obtained from an adult in good health and CMV-seropositive.

The chain employs TRBV28 and TRBJ2-7; 7 nucleotides agree with TRBD1. Germline CDR1 and CDR2: MDHEN and SYDVKM. Trimming cost V 4 bases and J 6 bases; bases outside gene matches: 9. There are 14 residues in the CDR3. The CDR3 DNA is TGTGCCAGCAGTTGGTCCGGGACAGCTCGCGAGCAGTACTTC. This codes for CASSWSGTAREQYF.

This chain joins TRBV7-2 and TRBJ2-5; D remains ambiguous. The CDR3 is 14 residues long. V was pared by 0 bases and J by 7 bases, with 12 bases between. Germline V gene sequence: CDR1 SGHTA, CDR2 FQGNSA. CDR3 protein: CASSLARRSGTQYF. The CDR3 nucleotides read TGTGCCAGCAGCTTAGCGCGGCGGTCAGGGACCCAGTACTTC.

V and J are TRBV19 and TRBJ2-3; the D gene is possibly TRBD1 (5 bases). This CDR3 comprises 16 residues. The V gene's germline CDR1 is LNHDA and CDR2 SQIVND (reference sequence). Trimming stripped 1 base from V and 3 bases from J, with 14 bases between. The CDR3 region has the DNA TGTGCCAGTAGTATAGGGGGCGATCGCTTTACAGATACGCAGTATTTT. It encodes CASSIGGDRFTDTQYF. Using reference TRBV19 and TRBJ2-3 for the parts outside the CDR3, the full variable domain is DGGITQSPKYLFRKEGQNVTLSCEQNLNHDAMYWYRQDPGQGLRLIYYSQIVNDFQKGDIAEGYSVSREKKESFPLTVTSAQKNPTAFYLCASSIGGDRFTDTQYFGPGTRLTVL.

The rearrangement uses TRBV6-1 and TRBJ1-2; D not certain. Trimming took 4 bases from V and 5 from J, leaving 17 bases between them. CDR3 length equals 15 residues. Germline V lookup: CDR1 MNHNS, CDR2 SASEGT. The CDR3 region is CASSAESGVTYGYTF. The DNA for the CDR3 is TGTGCCAGCAGTGCGGAGTCGGGAGTCACTTATGGCTACACCTTC.

The CDR3 sequence is CASSPAAMRITEETQYF. CDR3 coding DNA: TGTGCCAGTAGTCCTGCCGCAATGCGGATAACGGAAGAGACCCAGTACTTC. The chain is built from TRBV19 and TRBJ2-5; unclear D gene. The CDR3 is made up of 17 amino acids. Trimming took off 5 bases at V and 3 bases at J, with 22 bases between the two ends. CDR1 and CDR2 from the germline V gene are LNHDA and SQIVND (reference sequence). The full variable domain, its missing parts supplied by reference TRBV19 and TRBJ2-5, is DGGITQSPKYLFRKEGQNVTLSCEQNLNHDAMYWYRQDPGQGLRLIYYSQIVNDFQKGDIAEGYSVSREKKESFPLTVTSAQKNPTAFYLCASSPAAMRITEETQYFGPGTRLLVL.

The table lists this clone with a count of one. V gene TRBV7-2 combines with J gene TRBJ1-3; TRBD1 is a possible D gene (6 bases). Germline values: CDR1 SGHTA, CDR2 FQGNSA. The V gene lost 5 bases and the J gene lost 15 bases, with 17 bases spanning the gap. The CDR3 runs to 12 residues. The CDR3 sequence is CASSHGGTRGYF. CDR3 coding DNA: TGTGCCAGCAGCCATGGGGGGACAAGGGGATATTTT.

This sequence joins TRBV28 and TRBJ1-5; D uncertain. This CDR3 region has 12 residues. Germline V lookup: CDR1 MDHEN, CDR2 SYDVKM. V lost 6 bases and J 9 bases, leaving 12 bases between the germline ends. The CDR3 reads CASRPPDVPQHF. CDR3 in DNA: TGTGCCAGCAGGCCACCCGATGTGCCCCAGCATTTT.

This clone appeared a few times. The V and J genes are TRBV30 and TRBJ1-1; D not resolved. The CDR3 is 12 amino acids. Trimming pared 3 bases from V and 0 bases from J, leaving 5 bases between. Germline V gene lookup returns CDR1 GTSNPN and CDR2 SVGIG (reference sequence). The CDR3 region is CAWRTMNTEAFF. CDR3 coding DNA: TGTGCCTGGAGGACAATGAACACTGAAGCTTTCTTT. The variable domain in full, with the rest retrieved from reference TRBV30 and TRBJ1-1, is SQTIHQWPATLVQPVGSPLSLECTVEGTSNPNLYWYRQAAGRGLQLLFYSVGIGQISSEVPQNLSASRPQDRQFILSSKKLLLSDSGFYLCAWRTMNTEAFFGQGTRLTVV.

The rearrangement joins TRBV2 to TRBJ1-4; the D is unclear. Per germline, CDR1 SNHLY and CDR2 FYNNEI. Trimming left V 6 bases short and J 0 bases short, with 11 bases between. The CDR3 loop spans 15 amino acids. The CDR3 DNA follows: TGTGCCAGCAGCCTCGAAGTCGCAACTAATGAAAAACTGTTTTTT. Protein sequence: CASSLEVATNEKLFF. Full variable domain (outside the CDR3, taken from reference TRBV2 and TRBJ1-4): EPEVTQTPSHQVTQMGQEVILRCVPISNHLYFYWYRQILGQKVEFLVSFYNNEISEKSEIFDDQFSVERPDGSNFTLKIRSTKLEDSAMYFCASSLEVATNEKLFFGSGTQLSVL.

This chain links TRBV6-5 with TRBJ2-1; 12 bases are shared with TRBD1. The CDR3 runs to 15 residues. V lost 6 bases to trimming and J lost 7 bases; unmatched junction nucleotides: 7. Germline-derived CDR1 and CDR2 are MNHEY and SVGAGI. Here the CDR3 reads CASREGQGARNEQFF. The CDR3 DNA reads TGTGCCAGCAGGGAGGGACAGGGGGCGCGAAATGAGCAGTTCTTC.

The genes are TRBV6-5 and TRBJ2-7, with 9 nucleotides matching TRBD2. CDR1 and CDR2 (germline): MNHEY, SVGAGI. With 8 bases clipped from V and 6 bases from J, the junction kept 8 bases outside the gene matches. The CDR3 covers 13 residues. The CDR3 reads CASGYSGSGEQYV. The CDR3 nucleotides read TGTGCCAGCGGGTATAGCGGGAGTGGCGAGCAGTACGTC.

This clone occurred a few times. The chain carries TRBV2 and TRBJ1-3; unclear D gene. Germline V gene data show CDR1 as SNHLY and CDR2 as FYNNEI. This CDR3 is built from 11 residues. Trimming removed 7 bases at V and 4 bases at J, with 5 bases between. CDR3 coding DNA: TGTGCCAGCACCGGAGGAAACACCATATATTTT. As protein: CASTGGNTIYF.

The chain couples TRBV9 to TRBJ1-4; no reliable D call. V dropped 4 bases and J dropped 3 bases, with 22 bases sitting between them. The CDR3 extends over 18 amino acids. The germline CDR1 and CDR2 sequences are SGDLS and YYNGEE. This CDR3 reads CASSPVPRLRRSNEKLFF. The CDR3 nucleotides are TGTGCCAGCAGCCCCGTCCCCCGCCTTAGGCGTTCTAATGAAAAACTGTTTTTT.

V is TRBV27 and J is TRBJ1-2; 8 nucleotides agree with TRBD1. The CDR3 runs to 13 residues. After removal of 3 bases from V and 10 bases from J, the junction contained 7 bases not matched to a gene. Germline V gene sequence: CDR1 MNHEY, CDR2 SMNVEV (reference sequence). For the CDR3, the DNA is TGTGCCAGCAGTTTTTCCGGACAGGGCTCCTACACCTTC. Encoded protein: CASSFSGQGSYTF.

The rearrangement uses TRBV4-3 and TRBJ1-4; D may be TRBD1 (5 bases). The CDR3 has 15 amino acids. CDR1 is LGHNA, CDR2 YSLEER, per germline. Between the trimmed V and J ends, which lost 3 bases and 6 bases, there was a span of 14 bases. CDR3 DNA: TGCGCCAGCAGCCAGACGGGTGGGGCAGATGAAAAACTGTTTTTT. Translation gives CASSQTGGADEKLFF.

The chain has TRBV7-9 and TRBJ2-3; D perhaps matches TRBD1 (5 bases). Trimming removed 5 bases at V and 0 bases at J, with 12 bases between. This CDR3 region has 15 residues. Germline V gene sequence: CDR1 SEHNR, CDR2 FQNEAQ (reference sequence). CDR3 nucleotide sequence: TGTGCCAGCAGCCAAGGGGCACCTAGCACAGATACGCAGTATTTT. Encoded protein: CASSQGAPSTDTQYF.

The genes are TRBV7-2 and TRBJ2-6; 9 positions match TRBD2. Unmatched junction bases numbered 4, after V lost 0 bases and J lost 1 base. The germline V gene has CDR1 SGHTA and CDR2 FQGNSA. The CDR3 consists of 18 residues. This chain's CDR3 is CASSLASGGRSGANVLTF. The CDR3 bases are TGTGCCAGCAGCTTAGCTAGCGGGGGCCGTTCTGGGGCCAACGTCCTGACTTTC.

V gene TRBV6-6 combines with J gene TRBJ1-4; 8 nucleotides align to TRBD1. The junction had 10 bases not matched to a gene; V was cut back by 5 bases and J by 8 bases. The germline CDR1 and CDR2 sequences are MNHNY and SVGAGI (reference sequence). This CDR3 region has 15 residues. This chain's CDR3 is CASSGRTGSGEKLFF. As DNA, the CDR3 is TGTGCCAGCAGTGGGAGGACAGGGTCTGGGGAAAAACTGTTTTTT.

V usage is TRBV5-4 and J usage is TRBJ2-1; D ambiguous. Germline CDR1 and CDR2: SGHNT and YYREEE (reference sequence). Trimming pared 1 base from V and 4 bases from J, leaving 9 bases between. The CDR3 has 14 residues. The CDR3 loop is CASSLTTTYNEQFF. DNA of the CDR3: TGTGCCAGCAGCTTGACTACTACTTACAATGAGCAGTTCTTC.

The V gene is TRBV6-6, the J gene TRBJ1-2, with 7 bases aligning to TRBD1. The CDR3 contains 13 residues. Germline CDR1 and CDR2: MNHNY and SVGAGI (reference sequence). Germline trimming cut 4 bases from V and 4 bases from J; bases unmatched to any gene: 3. CDR3 sequence reads: CASSLDRPYGYTF. The CDR3, as DNA: TGTGCCAGCAGTTTGGACAGGCCCTATGGCTACACCTTC.

This chain links TRBV15 with TRBJ2-1; 10 bases are a match to TRBD2. CDR3 length: 15 residues. Looked up from germline, CDR1 is LNHNV and CDR2 is YYDKDF (reference sequence). V trimming: 5 bases; J trimming: 7 bases; junction bases outside the gene matches: 8. Written as DNA, the CDR3 is TGTGCCACCAGCGGCCTGGCTAGCGGGAGAAATGAGCAGTTCTTC. As protein: CATSGLASGRNEQFF.

The genes are TRBV21-1 and TRBJ1-2; no check of the table's D call, TRBD1, against the DNA was made. TRBV21-1 is flagged as a pseudogene. The CDR3 is 15 amino acids. CDR3 in DNA: TGTGCCAGCAGCAAAGAGGACAGGGGGCATCATGGCTACACCTTC. Protein sequence: CASSKEDRGHHGYTF.